This T cell receptor beta chain was sequenced during a study of blood T cell repertoires in COVID-19. Sequencing was performed with immunoSEQ multiplex PCR; in TCRdb, only in-frame clones are kept and a portion is missing. The sample yields about 330,000 clones, 89% seen once. This clone was seen a single time. The germline V gene has CDR1 SGHNT and CDR2 YYREEE (reference sequence). Trimming pared 2 bases from V and 11 bases from J, leaving 14 bases between. The CDR3 spans 13 residues. The gene calls are TRBV5-4 and TRBJ1-5; D is uncertain. Sequencing used peripheral blood. The sequence was collected from a man aged 18 to 35 who had recovered from COVID-19. The CDR3 protein is CASSFYGESAQHF. The CDR3 coding sequence is TGTGCCAGCAGCTTCTACGGGGAGTCGGCCCAGCATTTT.